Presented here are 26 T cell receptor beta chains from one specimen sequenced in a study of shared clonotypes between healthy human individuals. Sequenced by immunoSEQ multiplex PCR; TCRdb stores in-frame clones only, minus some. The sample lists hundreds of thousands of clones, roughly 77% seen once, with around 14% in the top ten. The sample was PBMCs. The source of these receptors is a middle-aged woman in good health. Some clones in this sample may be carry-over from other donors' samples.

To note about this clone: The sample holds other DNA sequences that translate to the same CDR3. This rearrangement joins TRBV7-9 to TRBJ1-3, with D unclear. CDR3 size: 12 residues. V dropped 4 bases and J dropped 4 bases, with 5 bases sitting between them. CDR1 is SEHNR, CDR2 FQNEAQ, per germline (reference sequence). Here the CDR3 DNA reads TGTGCCAGCAGCTCTCTCGGAAACACCATATATTTT. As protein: CASSSLGNTIYF. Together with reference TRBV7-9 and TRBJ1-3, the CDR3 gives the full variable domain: DTGVSQNPRHKITKRGQNVTFRCDPISEHNRLYWYRQTLGQGPEFLTYFQNEAQLEKSRLLSDRFSAERPKGSFSTLEIQRTEQGDSAMYLCASSSLGNTIYFGEGSWLTVV.

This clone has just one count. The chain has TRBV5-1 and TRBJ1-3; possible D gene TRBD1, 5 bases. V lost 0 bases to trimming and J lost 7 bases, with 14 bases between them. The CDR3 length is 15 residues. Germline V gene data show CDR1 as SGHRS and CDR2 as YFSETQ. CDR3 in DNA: TGCGCCAGCAGCTTGGGGGGCTCCCCGGGCAACACCATATATTTT. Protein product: CASSLGGSPGNTIYF.

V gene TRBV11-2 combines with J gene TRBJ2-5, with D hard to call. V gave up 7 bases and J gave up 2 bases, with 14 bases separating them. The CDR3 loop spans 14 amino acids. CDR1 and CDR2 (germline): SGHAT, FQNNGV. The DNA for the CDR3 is TGTGCCAGCAAGTCAGTGGCAGAACAAGAGACCCAGTACTTC. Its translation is CASKSVAEQETQYF.

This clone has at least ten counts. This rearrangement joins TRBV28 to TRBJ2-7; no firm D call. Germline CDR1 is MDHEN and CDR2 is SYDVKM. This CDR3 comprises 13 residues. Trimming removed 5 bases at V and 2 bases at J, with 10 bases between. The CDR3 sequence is CASSNLATYEQYF. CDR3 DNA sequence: TGTGCCAGCAGTAACTTAGCAACCTACGAGCAGTACTTC. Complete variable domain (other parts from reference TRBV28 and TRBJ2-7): DVKVTQSSRYLVKRTGEKVFLECVQDMDHENMFWYRQDPGLGLRLIYFSYDVKMKEKGDIPEGYSVSREKKERFSLILESASTNQTSMYLCASSNLATYEQYFGPGTRLTVT.

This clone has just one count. CDR3 in amino acids: CASSRQEIRGNTIYF. As DNA, the CDR3 is TGTGCCAGCAGCCGACAGGAGATACGTGGAAACACCATATATTTT. The rearrangement uses TRBV7-2 and TRBJ1-3; D perhaps matches TRBD1 (6 bases). The germline V gene has CDR1 SGHTA and CDR2 FQGNSA. The CDR3 has 15 amino acids. With 5 bases removed from V and 3 bases from J, the gap between germline ends came to 14 bases.

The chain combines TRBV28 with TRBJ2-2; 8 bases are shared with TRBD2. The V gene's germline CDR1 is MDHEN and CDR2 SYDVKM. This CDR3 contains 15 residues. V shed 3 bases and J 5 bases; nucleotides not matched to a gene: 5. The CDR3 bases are TGTGCCAGCAGTTTGTCGGTAGCGGGGACCGGGGAGCTGTTTTTT. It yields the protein CASSLSVAGTGELFF.

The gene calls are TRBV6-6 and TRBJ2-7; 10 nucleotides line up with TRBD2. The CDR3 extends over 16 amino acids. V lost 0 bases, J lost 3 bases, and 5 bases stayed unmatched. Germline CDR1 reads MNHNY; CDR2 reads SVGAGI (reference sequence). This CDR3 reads CASSYSSSGSGYEQYF. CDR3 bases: TGTGCCAGCAGTTACTCTTCTAGCGGGAGTGGCTACGAGCAGTACTTC.

The CDR3 DNA reads TGTGCCAGTAGTGGGGGGGCGCACGCCAATGAGCAGTTCTTC. Protein product: CASSGGAHANEQFF. The V gene is TRBV19, the J gene TRBJ2-1, with D possibly TRBD2 on 7 matching bases. V gave up 5 bases and J gave up 6 bases, with 14 bases separating them. The length of the CDR3 is 14 residues. The germline CDR1 and CDR2 sequences are LNHDA and SQIVND (reference sequence).

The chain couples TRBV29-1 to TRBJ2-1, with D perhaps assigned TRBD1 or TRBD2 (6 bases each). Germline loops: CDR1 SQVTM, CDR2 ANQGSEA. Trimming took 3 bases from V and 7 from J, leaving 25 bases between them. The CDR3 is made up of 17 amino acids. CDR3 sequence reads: CSVDGLAGGGLSNEQFF. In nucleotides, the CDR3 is TGCAGCGTTGACGGCCTGGCAGGAGGGGGGCTGAGTAATGAGCAGTTCTTC.

This CDR3 reads CASSLWGTSGSGGPDTQYF. The CDR3 bases are TGTGCCAGCAGTTTATGGGGGACTAGCGGGAGCGGGGGTCCAGATACGCAGTATTTT. The chain is built from TRBV28 and TRBJ2-3; 14 nucleotides match TRBD2. CDR3 length: 19 residues. V was pared by 0 bases and J by 4 bases, with 9 bases of the junction left unmatched. In germline, CDR1 is MDHEN, CDR2 SYDVKM.

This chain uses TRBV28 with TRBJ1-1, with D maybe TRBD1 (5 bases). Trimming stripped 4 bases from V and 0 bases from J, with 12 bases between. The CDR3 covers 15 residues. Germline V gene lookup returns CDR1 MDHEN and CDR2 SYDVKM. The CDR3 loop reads CASSWQGAMNTEAFF. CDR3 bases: TGTGCCAGCAGTTGGCAGGGCGCCATGAACACTGAAGCTTTCTTT.

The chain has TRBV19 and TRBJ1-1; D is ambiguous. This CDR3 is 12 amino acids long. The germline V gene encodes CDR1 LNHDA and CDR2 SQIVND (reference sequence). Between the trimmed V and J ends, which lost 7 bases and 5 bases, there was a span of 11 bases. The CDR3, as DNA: TGTGCCAGTAACCGGGGTTGGACTGAAGCTTTCTTT. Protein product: CASNRGWTEAFF.

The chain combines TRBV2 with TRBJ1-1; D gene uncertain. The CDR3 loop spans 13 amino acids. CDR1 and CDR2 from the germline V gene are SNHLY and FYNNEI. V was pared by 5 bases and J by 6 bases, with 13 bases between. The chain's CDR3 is CASSPGPDAEAFF. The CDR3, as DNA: TGTGCCAGCAGTCCAGGACCAGACGCTGAAGCTTTCTTT.

The CDR3 loop is CASSLTPGATGELFF. The CDR3 coding sequence is TGTGCCAGCAGCTTAACTCCAGGAGCCACCGGGGAGCTGTTTTTT. The chain combines TRBV11-2 with TRBJ2-2; no definite D call. This CDR3 contains 15 residues. V was trimmed by 2 bases and J by 4 bases, leaving 11 bases between them. Germline assignment: CDR1 SGHAT and CDR2 FQNNGV.

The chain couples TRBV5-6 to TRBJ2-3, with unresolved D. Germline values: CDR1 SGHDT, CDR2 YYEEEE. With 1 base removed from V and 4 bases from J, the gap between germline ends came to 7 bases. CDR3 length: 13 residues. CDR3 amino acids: CASSLLPPDTQYF. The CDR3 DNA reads TGTGCCAGCAGCTTGTTGCCCCCAGATACGCAGTATTTT.

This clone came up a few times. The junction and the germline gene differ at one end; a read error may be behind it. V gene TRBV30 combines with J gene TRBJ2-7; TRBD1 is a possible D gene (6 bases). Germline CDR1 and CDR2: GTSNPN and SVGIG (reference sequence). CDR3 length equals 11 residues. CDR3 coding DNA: TGTGCCTGGAGAACCCGGACAGTAGCCTTCTTC. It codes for CAWRTRTVAFF.

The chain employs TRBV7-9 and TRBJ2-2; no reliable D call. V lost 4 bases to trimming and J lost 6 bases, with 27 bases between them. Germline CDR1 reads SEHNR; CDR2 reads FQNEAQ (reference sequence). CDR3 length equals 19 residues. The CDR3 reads CASSSSPGRSSIDSGELFF. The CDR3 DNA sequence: TGTGCCAGCAGCTCCAGCCCGGGCCGAAGTAGCATTGACTCCGGGGAGCTGTTTTTT.

The CDR3 DNA is TGTGCCAGCAGTCCCCCTGGGGGCGGCCCAAACCCCGAGCAGTACTTC. Amino acid sequence: CASSPPGGGPNPEQYF. This chain connects TRBV28 to TRBJ2-5; TRBD1 is a possible D gene (6 bases). The J call may be mistaken, given a closer DNA end match to TRBJ2-7. Germline lookup yields CDR1 MDHEN and CDR2 SYDVKM. The CDR3 consists of 16 residues.

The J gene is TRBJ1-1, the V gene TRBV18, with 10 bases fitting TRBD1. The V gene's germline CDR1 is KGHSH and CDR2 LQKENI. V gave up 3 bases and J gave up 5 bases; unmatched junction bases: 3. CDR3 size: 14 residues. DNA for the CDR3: TGTGCCAGCTCACCCGGGACAGGGGATACTGAAGCTTTCTTT. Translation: CASSPGTGDTEAFF.

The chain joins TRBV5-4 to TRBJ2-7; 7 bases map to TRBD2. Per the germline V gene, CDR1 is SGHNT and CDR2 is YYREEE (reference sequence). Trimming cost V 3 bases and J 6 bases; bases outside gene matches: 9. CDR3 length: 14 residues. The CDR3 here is CASSSGGGSFEQYF. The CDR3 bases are TGTGCCAGCAGCTCTGGTGGCGGGAGTTTCGAGCAGTACTTC.

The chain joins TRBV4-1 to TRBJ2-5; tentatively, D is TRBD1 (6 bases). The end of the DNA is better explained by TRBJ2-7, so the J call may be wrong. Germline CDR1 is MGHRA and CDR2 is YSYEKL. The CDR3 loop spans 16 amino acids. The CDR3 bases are TGCGCCAGCAGCCGGGACCGACAGGTACCCTCCTACGAGCAGTACTTC. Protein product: CASSRDRQVPSYEQYF.

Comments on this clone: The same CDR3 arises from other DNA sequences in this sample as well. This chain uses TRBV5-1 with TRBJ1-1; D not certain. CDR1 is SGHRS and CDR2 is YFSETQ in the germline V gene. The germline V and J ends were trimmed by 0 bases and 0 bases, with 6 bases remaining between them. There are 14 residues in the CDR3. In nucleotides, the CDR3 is TGCGCCAGCAGCTTGGACGGCATGAACACTGAAGCTTTCTTT. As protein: CASSLDGMNTEAFF.

CDR3 protein: CAISEGTFSGNTIYF. The CDR3, as DNA: TGTGCCATCAGTGAGGGGACTTTCTCTGGAAACACCATATATTTT. The rearrangement links TRBV10-3 to TRBJ1-3; TRBD1 might be the D (5 bases). The V and J ends lost 2 bases and 0 bases respectively, with 8 bases between them. This CDR3 is built from 15 residues. The germline gives CDR1 ENHRY, CDR2 SYGVKD.

CDR3: CASSLPVNPPLHF. The CDR3 region has the DNA TGTGCCAGCAGTTTACCGGTAAACCCACCCCTCCACTTT. This chain links TRBV28 with TRBJ1-6; D is unclear. Trimming removed 2 bases from V and 11 bases from J, with 10 bases in between. The V gene's germline CDR1 is MDHEN and CDR2 SYDVKM. The CDR3 is made up of 13 amino acids.

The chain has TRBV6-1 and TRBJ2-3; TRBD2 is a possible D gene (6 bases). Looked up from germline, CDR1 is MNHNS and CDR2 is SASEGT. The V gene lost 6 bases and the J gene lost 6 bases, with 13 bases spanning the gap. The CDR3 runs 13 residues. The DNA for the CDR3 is TGTGCCAGCAGGGAGTCGGGGGTCGATACGCAGTATTTT. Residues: CASRESGVDTQYF.

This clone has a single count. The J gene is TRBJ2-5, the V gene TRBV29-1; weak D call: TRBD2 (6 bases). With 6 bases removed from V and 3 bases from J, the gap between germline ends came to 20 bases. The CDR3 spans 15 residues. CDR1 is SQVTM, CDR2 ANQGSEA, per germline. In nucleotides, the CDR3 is TGCAGCGTAGCAGAAAGGTGGAGGGAGGAAGAGACCCAGTACTTC. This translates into CSVAERWREEETQYF.